This T cell receptor beta chain was recovered during a study of T cells in Graves' hyperthyroidism and ophthalmopathy. Study outcomes and limitations: Separation of ophthalmopathy from stable hyperthyroidism was achieved by a 13 V-J model.

This clonotype was recorded at least ten times. Its target is unknown. A read error may account for a junction end that differs from germline. RNA transcripts provided the source from which TCR beta CDR3 regions were amplified. A set of HTBI primers served as the primers for a first-round RT-PCR of the TCR CDR3. TCRdb reprocessed the multiplex PCR reads with MiXCR, giving one entry per CDR3 protein. The sample yields approximately 610,000 distinct CDR3 sequences, under 15% seen once. Germline assignment: CDR1 MDHEN and CDR2 SYDVKM. This CDR3 contains 15 residues. The cohort's ophthalmopathy patients, a group with duration under 3 months, had a Clinical Activity Score of at least 3 and a NOSPECS grade of at least 4. Uncontrolled infection, other autoimmune disease, pregnancy or lactation excluded patients. Clinical symptoms, serum thyroxine, TRAb, thyroid ultrasound and orbital computed tomography established diagnosis.

Sequencing used blood. The rearrangement joins TRBV28 to TRBJ2-7; D gene uncertain. The receptor was isolated from a woman between 40 and 55 years old with Graves' ophthalmopathy. CDR3 region: CTSNTLHDPSYEQYF. CDR3 DNA: TGTACCAGCAACACCTTGCATGACCCCTCCTACGAGCAGTACTTC.